This T cell receptor (beta chain) comes out of a study of cytomegalovirus exposure and HLA in healthy donors (dated by TCRdb to the late 2010s). About the full investigation: An earlier analysis of under 600 of the donors reported more than 250 Gb of sequence data and some 120 million unique TCR beta sequences from about 200 million T cells. The study used immunosequencing to profile the T cell repertoires of more than 650 subjects and linked those repertoires to cytomegalovirus serostatus. Of the approximately 400 genotyped donors, 81% fell in the genetic ancestry cluster associated with self-reported Caucasian donors. Rather than using new phenotypic data, the later analysis identified candidate immune exposures from TCR beta sequences and from how often those sequences occurred across donors. High-throughput TCR immunosequencing, statistical association of individual TCRs with disease status, and machine learning were combined to predict cytomegalovirus infection status. Roughly 5 DR-DQ haplotypes were treated as single units for association and clustering because of strong linkage in the cohort. All discovery cohort repertoires had been generated on a single sequencing platform. Across 398 genotyped donors of the cohort, an average of approximately 220,000 unique TCR beta nucleotide sequences per donor were sequenced, and 15% to 20% of those sequences were non-productive. Donor age, sex, ethnicity and CMV serostatus were compiled together with the repertoire data. A separate validation cohort of roughly 130 different subjects was used in addition to the roughly 700-subject first cohort. A later analysis re-examined previously published TCR beta repertoires from about 700 donors and added high-resolution HLA genotyping to investigate patterns of TCR occurrence. Typing coverage differed by locus: A, B, C, DRB1 and DQB1 were typed in roughly 620-630 donors, DQA1 in about 500, DPA1 in approximately 610, and DPB1 in just under 490. Approximately 300 gigabases of sequencing data and roughly 81 million unique TCR sequences made up an early release that covered about 640 HLA-typed donors. To decide whether each TCR beta V gene segment behaved as functional or pseudogenic, an earlier analysis of several hundred of the donors relied on high-throughput TCR beta sequencing. In a later genetic analysis, genome-wide SNP genotypes for about 55% of the 666 donors were used, and that subset was treated as a discovery cohort. HLA typing included class I and class II loci at four-digit resolution. The study aimed to test whether cataloging public T cell receptors could reveal signatures of past pathogen exposure.

V and J lose 4 bases and 4 bases, and a span of 12 bases separates them. CDR1 and CDR2 are read off the germline V gene as MGHDK and SYGVNS. The CDR3 holds 14 amino acids from the cysteine to the phenylalanine. The retained sequence is limited to the CDR3, 42 bases, with the frame set at the first base. Study-level results and caveats: A further reported finding was that TCR beta sequences accurately predicted the HLA-A and HLA-B alleles for most subjects in the first cohort. Cytomegalovirus status was reported to be diagnosed by the classifier with high specificity and sensitivity in both the original and validation cohorts. Sequencing depth was assumed to be roughly uniform across donors in the presence/absence analyses, though that assumption may not hold. Because counts were too low, more than 15 rarely observed V segments, including chromosome 9 orphons, were excluded from the earlier analysis of 587 of the donors. A cluster of highly shared sequence variants was judged likely to represent a technical artifact of the sequencing pipeline. In a later genetic analysis, fewer N-insertions in productive TCRs were reported among donors in an Asian-associated ancestry cluster than the roughly 670-donor mean. In a later analysis, most CMV-associated TCR beta chains were found to appear HLA-restricted, with HLA associations seemingly driven largely by CMV exposure. The 87-base-pair reads could not distinguish some IMGT-functional V segments, including TRBV6-2 and TRBV6-3, so those segments were excluded. Most TCR sequences were observed very rarely across donors, whereas some public TCRs were present in many individuals. Because some donors lacked HLA typing at each locus, the association tests relied only on the typed subset. In this cohort, only TCR beta chains were sequenced, and detectable features were limited by the absence of alpha or paired-chain data. The study gave a list of over 150 TCR beta chains associated with cytomegalovirus. Strong co-occurrence of HLA alleles, especially DR and DQ, made assigning TCR associations to individual alleles difficult. According to a later analysis, TCR association rates differed among HLA loci, with DRB1 alleles showing the most associated TCRs and HLA-C alleles showing the fewest. Three of the identified cytomegalovirus-associated TCR beta chains were confirmed in vitro to be specific for cytomegalovirus antigens. For the cohort, immune exposure information was limited to CMV serostatus. Correlated functional status among segregating V segments might reflect linkage disequilibrium, but an unknown experimental factor could not be ruled out. An association between a missense DCLRE1C variant and V-gene and J-gene trimming of TCR beta chains was found in a later genetic analysis and replicated in an independent cohort. At a false discovery rate of 0.05, a later analysis linked some 17,000 TCR beta sequences to specific HLA alleles. An earlier analysis of approximately 540 of the donors showed that most TCR beta V segments appeared in productive rearrangements either about 90% or about 30% of the time, which broadly matched IMGT annotations. Several of the top co-occurrence clusters appeared to be linked to parvovirus B19, influenza, CMV and Epstein-Barr virus, according to a later analysis. According to the authors, the approach could potentially be generalized to other disease states and immunological phenotypes. A later analysis found that HLA-associated TCR beta chains were more clonally expanded and had lower generation probabilities than equally common non-associated chains.

With respect to this clone: This receptor's antigen is unknown. No clone much larger than this one lies a single base away; base qualities are absent.

Receptor libraries were prepared by the immunoSEQ multiplex PCR assay. The multiplex PCR relied on a mix of 60 forward primers for TCR Vbeta segments and 13 reverse primers for TCR Jbeta segments. Amplification of the CDR3 region of rearranged TCR beta genes was performed with a multiplex PCR assay on genomic DNA. Amplified TCR beta libraries were sequenced as 87-base-pair reads on the Illumina HiSeq System. Turning to the authors' computational methods: Across the 500 to 850 repertoires, a later analysis counted about 81 million unique TCR beta chains, roughly 11 million of which were shared by at least two donors. To remove PCR and sequencing errors, raw reads were error-corrected and collapsed into unique sequences using a nearest-neighbor algorithm that merged closely related sequences. CDR3 sequences were aligned to IMGT reference sequences to assign V, D and J gene segments. Each retained sequence needed at least a six-nucleotide match to both a V gene segment and a J gene segment. A rearrangement was called productive if the CDR3 had no stop codons and remained in frame with V and J, and every other rearrangement was called non-productive. CDR3 was defined according to IMGT convention as the region running from the second conserved V-encoded cysteine to the conserved J-encoded phenylalanine. Sequences without an unambiguous match to a single V gene segment were excluded from the earlier analysis of a few hundred of the donors. In an earlier analysis of about 590 of the donors, a V segment was called functional when productive rearrangements were above 56.7%, and segregating when the standard deviation between donors exceeded 5%. A statistical classification framework was developed to diagnose cytomegalovirus status using the catalog of TCR beta chain sequences. V and J gene assignment, in a later analysis, came from comparing TCR nucleotide sequences with IMGT/GENE-DB human TR gene sequences. The TCRdist pipeline was used in a later analysis to assign CDR3 sequences and most-parsimonious VDJ recombination scenarios. In a later analysis, each TCR beta chain was defined by its CDR3 amino acid sequence together with its V-gene family, and reads without a unique V-gene family were excluded. As a way to deal with suspected cross-contamination and a sequencing artifact, a later analysis dropped 450 to 600 nucleotide sequences that were highly shared and had low generation probability. For each public chain, a later analysis derived a clonal expansion index from normalized ranks of inferred template counts within each repertoire. In a later analysis, generation probabilities were computed with a VDJ recombination model fitted to out-of-frame rearrangements, and the resulting probabilities were checked against IGoR. In a later analysis, TCR-TCR, TCR-HLA and TCR-CMV co-occurrence was scored with hypergeometric tests, and a repertoire-size bias correction was applied to TCR pairs. A later analysis estimated false discovery rates by permuting HLA or CMV assignments 20 times. A later analysis grouped co-occurring TCRs with DBSCAN, adding TCRdist sequence similarity when clustering within HLA-allele-positive subsets. Repertoires with fewer than 30,000 or more than 120,000 public chains, plus five repertoires with anomalous nucleotide sharing, were excluded from co-occurrence clustering. Not all clones reach the TCRdb copy of this immuneACCESS table, which keeps in-frame sequences only. Checked studies attribute under half of the gap to unresolved V genes and leave the rest unexplained. The V and J calls and clone size come from that table; D and trimming were worked out from the DNA. This sample is represented by about 59,000 clones; roughly 83% of them were singletons. 1.5% to 2% of the sample belongs to the ten largest clones.

The cohort was made up of under 800 healthy bone marrow donors. At the time of sampling, all cohort members were nominally healthy, though unrecorded immune exposures were likely present. CMV serostatus was positive for almost 300 and negative for about 50% of the roughly 670 cohort members, and was not recorded for this donor. A peripheral blood sample was collected from each donor, and TCR beta sequencing was performed on peripheral blood mononuclear cells. Genomic DNA was extracted from the blood cell samples with the Qiagen DNeasy Blood Extraction Kit. The sample consisted of PBMCs. The chain employs TRBV25-1 and TRBJ2-3; possibly the D gene is TRBD1, per 5 matching bases. The clonotype was recovered from a human donor in good health. The CDR3 region reads CASSAGRVPDTQYF. The sequenced DNA is TGTGCCAGCAGTGCTGGCAGGGTCCCAGATACGCAGTATTTT.